These 25 T cell receptor beta chains were sequenced from one sample in a study of tumor-infiltrating lymphocytes in primary liver carcinoma. Reverse transcription of roughly 470 ng total RNA with a constant-region primer produced TCR beta cDNA. Three-round nested multiplex PCR performed with slightly modified ARM-PCR produced the TCR beta libraries. A C-beta reverse primer was combined with TRBV1-TRBV30 forward primers in the first two PCR rounds, and each round had 10 cycles. TCRdb re-called the multiplex PCR reads through MiXCR, storing one row per CDR3 protein. The sample yields about 180,000 distinct CDR3 sequences, over 50% seen once. Germline DNA was extracted too, while blood RNA derived from unsorted whole blood. Sequenced material: peripheral blood. All receptors derive from a man in his forties or fifties with primary liver carcinoma and hepatitis B virus infection.

This clonotype has just a few counts. This may be a read error: a much more frequent sequence differs by one nucleotide. The chain joins TRBV11-2 to TRBJ1-6, with a possible D match to TRBD1 (6 bases). The ends were cut back, 4 bases at V and 8 bases at J, with 12 bases in the middle. Germline CDR1 SGHAT, CDR2 FQNNGV. The CDR3 runs 14 residues. The chain's CDR3 is CASSSQGYDSPLHF. The CDR3 bases are TGTGCCAGCAGCTCACAGGGTTATGATTCACCCCTCCACTTT.

A note on this clonotype: Mismatch with germline at one junction end may stem from a read error. CDR3 sequence reads: CANSLTENGELFF. For the CDR3, the DNA is TGTGCCAACAGCTTAACCGAAAACGGAGAACTGTTTTTT. The chain recombines TRBV7-3 with TRBJ1-4; D is ambiguous. The CDR3 loop spans 13 amino acids. Germline V gene sequence: CDR1 SGHTA, CDR2 FQGTGA.

In this sample, this clonotype turned up many times. V and J are TRBV11-2 and TRBJ2-7; TRBD2 is a possible D gene (5 bases). Trimming removed 1 base from V and 0 bases from J, with 7 bases in between. The CDR3 covers 14 residues. Germline V lookup: CDR1 SGHAT, CDR2 FQNNGV. CDR3 residues: CASSLAGSSYEQYF. CDR3 sequence (DNA): TGTGCCAGCAGCTTAGCGGGATCCTCCTACGAGCAGTACTTC. Together with reference TRBV11-2 and TRBJ2-7, the CDR3 gives the full variable domain: EAGVAQSPRYKIIEKRQSVAFWCNPISGHATLYWYQQILGQGPKLLIQFQNNGVVDDSQLPKDRFSAERLKGVDSTLKIQPAKLEDSAVYLCASSLAGSSYEQYFGPGTRLTVT.

This clonotype showed up just a few times. Its ends do not fully match the called genes, so a read error is possible. J is TRBJ2-5 and V is TRBV11-2; TRBD2 might be the D (6 bases). Germline CDR1 is SGHAT and CDR2 is FQNNGV. The CDR3 is 15 residues long. CDR3 region: CASSIGVAVQETQYF. CDR3 DNA: TGTGCCAGCAGCATTGGAGTAGCGGTCCAAGAGACTCAGTACTTC.

This clonotype has at least ten counts. The chain employs TRBV12-3 or TRBV12-4 and TRBJ1-1; D gene uncertain. The CDR3 is 13 amino acids. V lost 8 bases and J 0 bases, leaving 10 bases between the germline ends. CDR3 nucleotides: TGTGCCAGCCTCTTCGGGGTGAACACTGAAGCTTTCTTT. Translation: CASLFGVNTEAFF.

This clonotype has more than one count but fewer than ten. The chain's CDR3 is CAISSVGQGETDGYTF. CDR3 sequence (DNA): TGTGCCATCAGTTCCGTCGGACAGGGGGAAACCGATGGCTACACCTTC. The genes are TRBV10-3 and TRBJ1-2; 10 bases align to TRBD1. The CDR3 is made up of 16 amino acids. Germline trimming cut 5 bases from V and 6 bases from J; bases unmatched to any gene: 12. The germline V gene encodes CDR1 ENHRY and CDR2 SYGVKD.

This clonotype has a count of ten or more. The chain carries TRBV29-1 and TRBJ1-2; TRBD1 matches 7 bases. With 4 bases clipped from V and 1 base from J, the junction kept 9 bases outside the gene matches. Germline lookup yields CDR1 SQVTM and CDR2 ANQGSEA. CDR3 length equals 15 residues. CDR3 DNA sequence: TGCAGCGTTGCTGCCGGGACAGACCTTAACTATGGCTACACCTTC. Protein sequence: CSVAAGTDLNYGYTF.

Turning to this clonotype: Here the CDR3 omits its conserved ending phenylalanine or tryptophan, so a read error is the likely source. The limits of the CDR3 on the DNA are not certain, so only TCRdb's listed CDR3 is given. The chain uses TRBV4-1 and TRBJ2-7; TRBD2, as called in the table, went unchecked against the DNA. Germline CDR1 is MGHRA and CDR2 is YSYEKL. The CDR3 comprises 16 residues, both ends counted. Here the CDR3 reads CASSHRLLAGGPMKYL.

This clonotype was counted between two and nine times. This rearrangement joins TRBV5-1 to TRBJ1-1; D uncertain. In germline, CDR1 is SGHRS, CDR2 YFSETQ. V lost 1 base to trimming and J lost 1 base, with 5 bases between them. The CDR3 extends over 13 amino acids. CDR3 sequence: CASSLPENTEAFF. CDR3 coding DNA: TGCGCCAGCAGCTTGCCAGAGAACACTGAAGCTTTCTTT.

The chain couples TRBV11-2 to TRBJ2-7, with TRBD1 matching 8 bases. Germline V gene data show CDR1 as SGHAT and CDR2 as FQNNGV. The CDR3 sequence is 14 residues long. The J segment lost 6 bases and the V segment lost 4 bases, leaving 8 bases of the junction unmatched. The CDR3 here is CASSYDRGNGEQYF. In DNA form, the CDR3 reads TGTGCCAGCAGCTACGACAGGGGCAATGGCGAGCAGTACTTC.

This clonotype showed up just a few times. The rearrangement joins TRBV7-8 to TRBJ2-7; 10 bases line up with TRBD2. Trimming at V came to 3 bases and at J to 5 bases, leaving 7 bases not matched to a gene. This CDR3 is 15 amino acids long. CDR1 is SGHVS, CDR2 FQNEAQ, per germline. The CDR3 sequence: CASSFSGTSANEQYF. CDR3 nucleotide sequence: TGTGCCAGCAGCTTCTCCGGGACTAGCGCAAACGAGCAGTACTTC.

For this clonotype: This sequence may be a read error, since a much larger clone differs from it by one base. The rearrangement uses TRBV4-1 and TRBJ2-5, with D perhaps TRBD2 (5 bases). V shed 5 bases and J shed 5 bases, with 12 bases lying between them. CDR3 length: 13 residues. CDR1 and CDR2 from the germline V gene are MGHRA and YSYEKL. The CDR3 bases are TGCGCCAGCAGCTTCGGGGTGGCGGAGACCCAGTACTTC. Its protein is CASSFGVAETQYF.

The sample holds many counts of this clonotype. V and J are TRBV12-3 or TRBV12-4 and TRBJ1-1; D unclear. The CDR3 extends over 13 amino acids. Trimming shortened V by 10 bases and J by 7 bases, and 19 bases separated the two germline ends. The CDR3 region has the DNA TGTGCCACCTCTGAGGTCCTACGAGGTGAAGCTTTCTTT. This translates into CATSEVLRGEAFF.

The DNA for the CDR3 is TGTGCCAGCAGCATACACTATACGGACGAGCAGTACTTC. This encodes CASSIHYTDEQYF. This chain links TRBV7-8 with TRBJ2-7; D call uncertain. The CDR3 consists of 13 residues. Trimming shortened V by 5 bases and J by 5 bases, and 13 bases separated the two germline ends. Germline lookup yields CDR1 SGHVS and CDR2 FQNEAQ.

With regard to this clonotype: One base away lies a much larger clone, so this may be a sequencing read error. J is TRBJ2-5 and V is TRBV29-1, with D possibly being TRBD2 (5 bases). With 2 bases removed from V and 7 bases from J, the gap between germline ends came to 14 bases. CDR3 length: 13 amino acids. Germline V lookup: CDR1 SQVTM, CDR2 ANQGSEA. The CDR3 nucleotides are TGCAGCGTTGAAAATGGACTGGATGGGACCCAGTACTTC. It specifies CSVENGLDGTQYF.

About this clonotype: A junction boundary mismatches the germline segment, possibly from a read error. This CDR3 is CTSNLAWDSGRPEQFF. The CDR3 nucleotides are TGTACCAGCAACTTAGCGTGGGATAGCGGGAGACCTGAGCAGTTCTTC. The chain has TRBV11-3 and TRBJ2-1; 9 nucleotides line up with TRBD2. The CDR3 length is 16 residues. The germline V gene encodes CDR1 SGHNT and CDR2 YENEEA.

A word on this clonotype: Just one base apart from a much larger clone, this may be a read error. V and J are TRBV11-2 and TRBJ2-3, with 9 bases fitting TRBD2. The CDR3 spans 16 residues. CDR1 is SGHAT, CDR2 FQNNGV, per germline. The junction had 6 bases not matched to a gene; V was cut back by 5 bases and J by 0 bases. For the CDR3, the DNA is TGTGCCAGCAGCCTTACTAGCGGGCCTAGCACAGATACGCAGTATTTT. Translating gives CASSLTSGPSTDTQYF.

With regard to this clonotype: An end of the junction differs from the germline gene, which may be a read error. J is TRBJ1-1 and V is TRBV4-1; D is unresolved. The CDR3 covers 13 residues. Germline V CDR1 and CDR2: MGHRA, YSYEKL. The CDR3 DNA follows: TGCGCCAGAAGCCAAGGGAGGAACACTGAAGCTTTCTTT. Amino acids: CARSQGRNTEAFF.

About this clonotype: A read error is likely, as this CDR3 ends without the conserved phenylalanine or tryptophan. The rearrangement links TRBV4-1 to TRBJ2-1; D possibly corresponds to TRBD2 (6 bases). Trimming took off 0 bases at V and 8 bases at J, with 14 bases between the two ends. The CDR3 has 15 residues. In germline, CDR1 is MGHRA, CDR2 YSYEKL. CDR3 bases: TGCGCCAGCAGCCAAGAACTAGCCCAGGGCGATGAGCAGTTCCTC. Residues: CASSQELAQGDEQFL.

This clonotype was found once. The rearrangement joins TRBV10-2 to TRBJ2-7, with 9 nucleotides matching TRBD1. V was pared by 6 bases and J by 6 bases, with 12 bases of the junction left unmatched. The CDR3 loop spans 15 amino acids. Germline V gives CDR1 WSHSY, CDR2 SAAADI. CDR3 coding DNA: TGCGCCAGCAGCCCTTCCCCGGGACAGGGAACCGAGCAGTACTTC. It encodes CASSPSPGQGTEQYF.

Of note for this clonotype: A much larger clone is a single base away; this may be a read error. This chain connects TRBV29-1 to TRBJ2-1, with 7 nucleotides matching TRBD1. Unmatched junction bases numbered 20, after V lost 4 bases and J lost 8 bases. Looked up from germline, CDR1 is SQVTM and CDR2 is ANQGSEA. CDR3 size: 17 residues. CDR3 coding DNA: TGCAGCGTTGTCTACCTACCCGGACAGGTTACATGGGATGAGCAGTTCTTC. This gives the protein CSVVYLPGQVTWDEQFF.

This chain uses TRBV10-3 with TRBJ2-2, with D tentatively TRBD2 (6 bases). The germline V and J ends were trimmed by 5 bases and 2 bases, with 15 bases remaining between them. Germline CDR1 and CDR2: ENHRY and SYGVKD. The CDR3 is 16 residues long. This chain's CDR3 is CAISIGGTANTGELFF. The DNA for the CDR3 is TGTGCCATCAGTATCGGCGGGACTGCTAACACCGGGGAGCTGTTTTTT.

The rearrangement joins TRBV11-1 to TRBJ1-1; tentative D call: TRBD1 (6 bases). The CDR3 has 15 amino acids. Germline-derived CDR1 and CDR2 are SGHAT and FQDESV (reference sequence). DNA of the CDR3: TGTACCATCAGCCCTGCGGGGGGCGGTGGCACTGAAGCTTTCTTT. Residues: CTISPAGGGGTEAFF.

For the CDR3, the DNA is TGTGCCAGCAGTCTCTTCTTTGGGATAACGGATGAGCAGTTCTTC. Residues: CASSLFFGITDEQFF. This rearrangement joins TRBV28 to TRBJ2-1; no reliable D call. CDR1 and CDR2 from the germline V gene are MDHEN and SYDVKM. The CDR3 contains 15 residues. The V and J ends lost 5 bases and 8 bases respectively, with 19 bases between them.

The chain has TRBV13 and TRBJ2-3, with TRBD2 matching over 15 bases. The CDR3 runs to 17 residues. In germline, CDR1 is PRHDT, CDR2 FYEKMQ (reference sequence). V shed 6 bases, J shed 4 bases, and the junction held 8 bases outside the gene matches. The CDR3: CASRGLAGGMLSDTQYF. DNA of the CDR3: TGTGCCAGCAGAGGACTAGCGGGAGGGATGCTCTCAGATACGCAGTATTTT.